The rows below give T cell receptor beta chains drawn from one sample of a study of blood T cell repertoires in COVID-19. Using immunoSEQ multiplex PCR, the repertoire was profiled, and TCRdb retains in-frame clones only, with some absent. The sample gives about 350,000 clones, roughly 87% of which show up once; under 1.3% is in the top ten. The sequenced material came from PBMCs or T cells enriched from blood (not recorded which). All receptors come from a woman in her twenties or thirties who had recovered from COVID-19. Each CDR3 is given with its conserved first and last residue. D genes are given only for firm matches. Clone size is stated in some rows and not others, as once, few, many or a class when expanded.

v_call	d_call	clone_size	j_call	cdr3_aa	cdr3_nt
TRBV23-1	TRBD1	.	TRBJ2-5	CASSQDTGGSQYF	TGCGCCAGCAGTCAGGACACAGGGGGGTCCCAGTACTTC
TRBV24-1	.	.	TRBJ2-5	CATSDSRGGKETQYF	TGTGCCACCAGTGATTCTAGGGGGGGGAAAGAGACCCAGTACTTC
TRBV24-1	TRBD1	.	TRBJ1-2	CATSASTGGANPYYDYTF	TGTGCCACCAGTGCGTCGACAGGGGGCGCGAATCCCTACTATGACTACACCTTC
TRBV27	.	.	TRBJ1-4	CASSPSGGNEKLFF	TGTGCCAGCAGTCCCTCGGGGGGGAATGAAAAACTGTTTTTT
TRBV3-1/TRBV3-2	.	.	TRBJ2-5	CASSQDLGTQTGTQYF	TGTGCCAGCAGCCAAGATCTTGGGACTCAAACGGGGACCCAGTACTTC
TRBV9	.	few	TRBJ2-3	CASSEGGGEGDTQYF	TGTGCCAGCAGCGAAGGGGGGGGCGAGGGAGATACGCAGTATTTT
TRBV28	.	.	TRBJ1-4	CASSLFGAAATNEKLFF	TGTGCCAGCAGTTTATTTGGGGCGGCAGCAACTAATGAAAAACTGTTTTTT
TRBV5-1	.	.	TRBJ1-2	CASSLDGQVSLTNYGYTF	TGCGCCAGCAGCTTGGACGGCCAGGTATCATTGACTAACTATGGCTACACCTTC
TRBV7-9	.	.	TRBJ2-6	CASSSMHSGANVLTF	TGTGCCAGCAGCTCTATGCACTCTGGGGCCAACGTCCTGACTTTC
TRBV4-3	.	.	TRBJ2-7	CASSQDLVTESYEQYF	TGCGCCAGCAGCCAAGATCTAGTGACAGAATCCTACGAGCAGTACTTC
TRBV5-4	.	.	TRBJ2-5	CASSPQGSQETQYF	TGTGCCAGCAGCCCACAGGGCTCCCAAGAGACCCAGTACTTC
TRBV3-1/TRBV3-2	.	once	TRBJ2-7	CASSQDLRGEQYF	TGTGCCAGCAGCCAAGATTTACGGGGGGAGCAGTACTTC
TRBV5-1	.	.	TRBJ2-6	CASSPRGSGANVLTF	TGCGCCAGCAGCCCGCGGGGATCTGGGGCCAACGTCCTGACTTTC
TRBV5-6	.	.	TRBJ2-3	CASSLGRDVTDTQYF	TGTGCCAGCAGCTTAGGCAGGGATGTCACAGATACGCAGTATTTT
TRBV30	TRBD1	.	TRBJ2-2	CAWSALLQGPGTGELFF	TGTGCCTGGAGTGCCCTATTACAGGGGCCGGGCACCGGGGAGCTGTTTTTT
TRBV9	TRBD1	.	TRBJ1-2	CASSVGDRGYYGYTF	TGTGCCAGCAGCGTAGGAGACAGGGGATACTATGGCTACACCTTC
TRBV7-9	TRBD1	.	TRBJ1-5	CASSEQGADQPQHF	TGTGCCAGCAGCGAACAGGGGGCTGATCAGCCCCAGCATTTT
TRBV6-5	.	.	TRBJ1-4	CASRTAGGGEKLFF	TGTGCCAGCAGGACTGCCGGGGGGGGTGAAAAACTGTTTTTT
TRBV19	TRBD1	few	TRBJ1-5	CASIMTGAANQPQHF	TGTGCCAGTATCATGACAGGGGCGGCCAATCAGCCCCAGCATTTT
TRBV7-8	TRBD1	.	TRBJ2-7	CASSRKDREPEQYF	TGTGCCAGCAGCCGGAAAGACAGGGAGCCCGAGCAGTACTTC
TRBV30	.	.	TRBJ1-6	CAWTSNSPLHF	TGTGCCTGGACCAGTAATTCACCCCTCCACTTT
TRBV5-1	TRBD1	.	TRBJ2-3	CASSAGTGGAGFTDTQYF	TGCGCCAGCAGCGCCGGGACAGGGGGCGCGGGTTTCACAGATACGCAGTATTTT
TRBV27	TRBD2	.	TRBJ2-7	CASSSVGGDEQYF	TGTGCCAGCAGTTCCGTCGGGGGGGACGAGCAGTACTTC
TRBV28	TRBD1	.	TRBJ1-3	CASSLTTGTGNTIYF	TGTGCCAGCAGTTTAACGACAGGGACTGGAAACACCATATATTTT